This is a list of T cell receptor beta chains from one sample in a study of breast tumors, draining lymph nodes, adjacent tissues. TCRdb reprocessed the multiplex PCR reads with MiXCR, giving one entry per CDR3 protein. This sample has 150,000 to 250,000 distinct CDR3 sequences, with approximately 30% found just once. Sequenced material: axillary lymph node tissue. The receptors originated from a female donor with breast cancer. Some clones in this sample may be carry-over from other donors' samples. The CDR3 runs from the conserved cysteine through the conserved F or W. Fields, in order: V gene, J gene, D gene, CDR3 protein. The D gene is left open where the match is weak.

TRBV2	TRBJ1-1	-	CASSGGLGNTEAFF
TRBV18	TRBJ2-2	-	CASSPIDSPTGKLFF
TRBV4-1	TRBJ2-5	TRBD2	CASSQEAGGLAGEETQYF
TRBV13	TRBJ2-3	TRBD2	CASSPLGEGEQFF
TRBV12-3/TRBV12-4	TRBJ1-2	TRBD1	CASRGQGRYGYTF
TRBV20-1	TRBJ1-6	-	CSASRELGSPLHF
TRBV6-6	TRBJ1-2	-	CASSYSPSQGYGYTF
TRBV12-3/TRBV12-4	TRBJ2-3	TRBD2	CVSSFTGTSADTQYF
TRBV29-1	TRBJ2-1	TRBD2	CSVEIYETSGGVGENYNEQFF
TRBV12-3/TRBV12-4	TRBJ1-2	-	CASSPRGPGYTF
TRBV29-1	TRBJ2-5	TRBD1	CSVLDRGVGETQYF
TRBV7-9	TRBJ2-2	TRBD1	CASSEGAASPGELFF
TRBV28	TRBJ1-2	-	CASSLSYFSYGYTF
TRBV7-2	TRBJ2-5	TRBD2	CASSLGLAVRETQYF
TRBV6-6	TRBJ1-5	-	CASRADRSSNQPQHF
TRBV5-8	TRBJ2-5	TRBD2	CASSIGTSGNSPETQYF
TRBV20-1	TRBJ1-2	-	CSAGHSQDYGYTF
TRBV2	TRBJ1-4	TRBD1	CASSDRASEKLFF
TRBV9	TRBJ2-7	TRBD1	CASRRTGKFYEQYF